The clone carrying this T cell receptor (beta chain) occurred many times. CDR3 size: 15 residues. Germline lookup yields CDR1 MNHEY and CDR2 SMNVEV (reference sequence). Trimming pared 6 bases from V and 5 bases from J, leaving 19 bases between. Noted time point: newly diagnosed GD, antithyroid drugs for less than 3 months. TCR sequences were obtained from RNA taken from PBMCs. HTBI primers from iRepertoire and Arm-PCR of CDR3 regions yielded the TCR beta libraries. TCRdb analysed the multiplex PCR reads with MiXCR anew, one entry per CDR3 protein. The data show 400,000 to 550,000 distinct CDR3 sequences, 14% to 15% seen once. These data are taken from a study of regulatory T cells in long-lasting Graves disease. These same data were also listed under a study on T cells in Graves' hyperthyroidism and ophthalmopathy. That investigation notes: For the diagnoses, clinical symptoms, serum thyroxine and TRAb, thyroid ultrasound and orbital computed tomography were used.

The material was peripheral blood mononuclear cells (PBMCs), obtained at new diagnosis, from a patient treated with antithyroid drugs. V and J are TRBV27 and TRBJ1-2, with a weak D call TRBD1 (6 bases). This clonotype originated in a woman in her 30s with Graves disease. CDR3 region: CASRGRGVGYYGYTF. CDR3 bases: TGTGCCAGCAGGGGCAGGGGAGTAGGGTATTATGGCTACACCTTC.